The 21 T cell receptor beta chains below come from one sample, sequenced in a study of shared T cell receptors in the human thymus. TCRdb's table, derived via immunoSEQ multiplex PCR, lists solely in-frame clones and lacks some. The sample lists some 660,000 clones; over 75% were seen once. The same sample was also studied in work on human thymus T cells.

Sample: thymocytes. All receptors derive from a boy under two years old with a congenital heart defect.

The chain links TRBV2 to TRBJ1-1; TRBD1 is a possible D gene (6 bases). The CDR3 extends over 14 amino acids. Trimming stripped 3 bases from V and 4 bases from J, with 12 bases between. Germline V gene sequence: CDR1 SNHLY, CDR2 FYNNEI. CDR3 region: CASSDLKGGTEAFF. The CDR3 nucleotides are TGTGCCAGCAGTGATCTCAAAGGGGGCACTGAAGCTTTCTTT.

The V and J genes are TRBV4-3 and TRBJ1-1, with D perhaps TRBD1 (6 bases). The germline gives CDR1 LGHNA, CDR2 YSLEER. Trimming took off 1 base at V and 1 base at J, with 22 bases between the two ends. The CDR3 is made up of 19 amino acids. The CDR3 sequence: CASSQASPSLTGRNTEAFF. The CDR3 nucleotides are TGCGCCAGCAGCCAAGCCTCCCCCTCCTTGACAGGTCGGAACACTGAAGCTTTCTTT.

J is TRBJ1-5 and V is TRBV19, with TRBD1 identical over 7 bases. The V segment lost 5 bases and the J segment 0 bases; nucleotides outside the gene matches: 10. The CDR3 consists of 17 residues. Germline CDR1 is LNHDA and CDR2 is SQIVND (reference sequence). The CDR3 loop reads CASSARDRRYSNQPQHF. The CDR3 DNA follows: TGTGCCAGTAGTGCCAGGGACAGACGATATAGCAATCAGCCCCAGCATTTT.

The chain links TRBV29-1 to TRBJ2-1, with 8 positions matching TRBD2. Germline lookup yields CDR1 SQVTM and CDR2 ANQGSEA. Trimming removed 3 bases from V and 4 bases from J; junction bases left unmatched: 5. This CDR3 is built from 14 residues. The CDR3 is CSVDGGRSYNEQFF. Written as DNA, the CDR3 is TGCAGCGTTGACGGCGGGAGGTCTTACAATGAGCAGTTCTTC.

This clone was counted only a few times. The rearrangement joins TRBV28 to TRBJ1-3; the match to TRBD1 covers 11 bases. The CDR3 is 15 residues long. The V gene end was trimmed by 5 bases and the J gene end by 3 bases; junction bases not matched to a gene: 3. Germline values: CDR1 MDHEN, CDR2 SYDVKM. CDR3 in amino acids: CASSPDRGLGNTIYF. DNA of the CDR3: TGTGCCAGCAGTCCGGACAGGGGGCTTGGAAACACCATATATTTT.

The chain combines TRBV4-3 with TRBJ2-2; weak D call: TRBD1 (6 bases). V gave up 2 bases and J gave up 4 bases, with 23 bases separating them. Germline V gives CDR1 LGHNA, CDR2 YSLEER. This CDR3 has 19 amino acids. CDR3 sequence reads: CASSQSPPTGIKCTGELFF. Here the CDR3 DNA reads TGCGCCAGCAGCCAAAGTCCCCCTACAGGGATTAAGTGCACCGGGGAGCTGTTTTTT.

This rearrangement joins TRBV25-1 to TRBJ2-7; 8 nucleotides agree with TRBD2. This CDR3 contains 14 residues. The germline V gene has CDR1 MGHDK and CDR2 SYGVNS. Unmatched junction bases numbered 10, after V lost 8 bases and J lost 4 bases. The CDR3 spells CASLGGTRNYEQYF. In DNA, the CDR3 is TGTGCCAGCTTAGGGGGGACTAGAAATTACGAGCAGTACTTC.

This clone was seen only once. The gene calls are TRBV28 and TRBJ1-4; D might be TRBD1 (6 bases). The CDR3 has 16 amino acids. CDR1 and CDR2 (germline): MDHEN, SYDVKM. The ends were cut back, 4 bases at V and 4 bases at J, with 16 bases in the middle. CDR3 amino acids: CASSSPTGPDNEKLFF. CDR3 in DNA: TGTGCCAGCAGTTCACCCACAGGGCCTGATAATGAAAAACTGTTTTTT.

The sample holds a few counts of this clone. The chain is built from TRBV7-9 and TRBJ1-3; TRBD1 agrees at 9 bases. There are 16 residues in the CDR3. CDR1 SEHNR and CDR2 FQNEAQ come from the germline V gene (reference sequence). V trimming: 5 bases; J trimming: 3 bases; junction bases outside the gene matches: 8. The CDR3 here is CASSNPTGGFGNTIYF. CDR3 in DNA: TGTGCCAGCAGCAATCCTACAGGGGGCTTTGGAAACACCATATATTTT.

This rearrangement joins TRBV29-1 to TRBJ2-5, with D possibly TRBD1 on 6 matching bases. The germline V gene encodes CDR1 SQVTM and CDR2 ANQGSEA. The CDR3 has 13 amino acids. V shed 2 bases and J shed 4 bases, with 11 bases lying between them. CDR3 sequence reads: CSVERNRAETQYF. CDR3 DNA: TGCAGCGTTGAAAGGAACAGGGCAGAGACCCAGTACTTC. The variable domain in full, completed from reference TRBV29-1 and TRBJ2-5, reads SAVISQKPSRDICQRGTSLTIQCQVDSQVTMMFWYRQQPGQSLTLIATANQGSEATYESGFVIDKFPISRPNLTFSTLTVSNMSPEDSSIYLCSVERNRAETQYFGPGTRLLVL.

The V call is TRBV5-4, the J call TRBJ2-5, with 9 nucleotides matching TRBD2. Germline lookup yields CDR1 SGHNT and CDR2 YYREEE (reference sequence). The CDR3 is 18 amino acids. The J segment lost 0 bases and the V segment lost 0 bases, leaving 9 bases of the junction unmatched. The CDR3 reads CASSLGRLAGTYQETQYF. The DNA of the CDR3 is TGTGCCAGCAGCTTGGGTCGTCTAGCGGGAACGTACCAAGAGACCCAGTACTTC.

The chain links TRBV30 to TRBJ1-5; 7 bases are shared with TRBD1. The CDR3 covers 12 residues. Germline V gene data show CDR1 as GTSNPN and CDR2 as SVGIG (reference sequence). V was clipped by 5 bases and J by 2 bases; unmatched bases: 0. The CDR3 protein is CAWGTGNQPQHF. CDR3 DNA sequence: TGTGCCTGGGGGACAGGCAATCAGCCCCAGCATTTT.

Here the CDR3 reads CATPVQGTEAFF. Written as DNA, the CDR3 is TGTGCCACCCCAGTACAGGGCACTGAAGCTTTCTTT. The chain joins TRBV2 to TRBJ1-1; possibly TRBD1 for D (6 bases). The V end lost 10 bases, the J end lost 4 bases, and 13 bases lay between the germline ends. Germline CDR1 SNHLY, CDR2 FYNNEI. This CDR3 comprises 12 residues. The full variable domain, with the rest looked up from reference TRBV2 and TRBJ1-1, is EPEVTQTPSHQVTQMGQEVILRCVPISNHLYFYWYRQILGQKVEFLVSFYNNEISEKSEIFDDQFSVERPDGSNFTLKIRSTKLEDSAMYFCATPVQGTEAFFGQGTRLTVV.

The CDR3 bases are TGTGCCAGTAGTATTTTCGAACAGGGAAACTCTGGAAACACCATATATTTT. Translated: CASSIFEQGNSGNTIYF. V is TRBV19 and J is TRBJ1-3; perhaps TRBD1 as D (6 bases). This CDR3 has 17 amino acids. Germline V gene lookup returns CDR1 LNHDA and CDR2 SQIVND (reference sequence). V was pared by 3 bases and J by 0 bases, with 15 bases between.

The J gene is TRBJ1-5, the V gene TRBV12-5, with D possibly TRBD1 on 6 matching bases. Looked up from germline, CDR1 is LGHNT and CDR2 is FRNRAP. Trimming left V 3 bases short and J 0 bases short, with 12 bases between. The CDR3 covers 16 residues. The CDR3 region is CASGLRTAYSNQPQHF. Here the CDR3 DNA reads TGTGCTAGTGGTTTACGGACAGCATATAGCAATCAGCCCCAGCATTTT.

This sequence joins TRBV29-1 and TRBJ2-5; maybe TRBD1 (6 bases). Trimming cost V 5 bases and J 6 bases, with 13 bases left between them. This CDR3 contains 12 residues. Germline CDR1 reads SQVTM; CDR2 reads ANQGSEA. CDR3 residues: CSVQGQGQTQYF. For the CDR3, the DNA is TGCAGCGTTCAGGGGCAGGGACAGACCCAGTACTTC.

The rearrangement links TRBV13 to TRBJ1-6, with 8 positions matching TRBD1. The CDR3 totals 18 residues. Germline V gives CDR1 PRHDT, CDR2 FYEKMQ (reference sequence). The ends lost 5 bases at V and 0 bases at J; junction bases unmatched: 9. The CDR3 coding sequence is TGTGCCAGCAGCGAAAATTCAGGGGGCCTCTCCTATAATTCACCCCTCCACTTT. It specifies CASSENSGGLSYNSPLHF.

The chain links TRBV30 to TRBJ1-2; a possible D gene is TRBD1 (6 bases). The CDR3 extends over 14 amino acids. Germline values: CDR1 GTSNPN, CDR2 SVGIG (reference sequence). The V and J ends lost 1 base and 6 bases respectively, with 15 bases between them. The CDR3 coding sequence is TGTGCCTGGAGTGGGGCCAGGGGATCCGATGGCTACACCTTC. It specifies CAWSGARGSDGYTF. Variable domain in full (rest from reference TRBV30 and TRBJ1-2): SQTIHQWPATLVQPVGSPLSLECTVEGTSNPNLYWYRQAAGRGLQLLFYSVGIGQISSEVPQNLSASRPQDRQFILSSKKLLLSDSGFYLCAWSGARGSDGYTFGSGTRLTVV.

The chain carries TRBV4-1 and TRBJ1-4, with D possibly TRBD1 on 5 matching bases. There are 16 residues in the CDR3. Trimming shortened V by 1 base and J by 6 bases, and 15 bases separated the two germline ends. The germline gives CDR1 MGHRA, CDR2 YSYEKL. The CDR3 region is CASSQGVSGSDEKLFF. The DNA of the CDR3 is TGCGCCAGCAGCCAAGGAGTTTCAGGGTCGGATGAAAAACTGTTTTTT.

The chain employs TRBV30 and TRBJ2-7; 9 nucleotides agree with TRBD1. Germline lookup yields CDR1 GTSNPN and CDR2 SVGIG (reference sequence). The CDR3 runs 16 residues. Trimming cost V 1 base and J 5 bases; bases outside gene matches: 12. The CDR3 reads CAWSGGPGQGNHEQYF. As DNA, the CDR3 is TGTGCCTGGAGTGGTGGTCCGGGACAGGGAAACCACGAGCAGTACTTC.

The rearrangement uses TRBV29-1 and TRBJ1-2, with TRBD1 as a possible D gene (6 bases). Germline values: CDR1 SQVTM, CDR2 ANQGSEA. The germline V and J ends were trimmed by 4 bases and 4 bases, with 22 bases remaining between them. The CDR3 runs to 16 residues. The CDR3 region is CSVVSPGAPVGYGYTF. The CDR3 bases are TGCAGCGTTGTATCTCCAGGGGCGCCCGTAGGCTATGGCTACACCTTC.